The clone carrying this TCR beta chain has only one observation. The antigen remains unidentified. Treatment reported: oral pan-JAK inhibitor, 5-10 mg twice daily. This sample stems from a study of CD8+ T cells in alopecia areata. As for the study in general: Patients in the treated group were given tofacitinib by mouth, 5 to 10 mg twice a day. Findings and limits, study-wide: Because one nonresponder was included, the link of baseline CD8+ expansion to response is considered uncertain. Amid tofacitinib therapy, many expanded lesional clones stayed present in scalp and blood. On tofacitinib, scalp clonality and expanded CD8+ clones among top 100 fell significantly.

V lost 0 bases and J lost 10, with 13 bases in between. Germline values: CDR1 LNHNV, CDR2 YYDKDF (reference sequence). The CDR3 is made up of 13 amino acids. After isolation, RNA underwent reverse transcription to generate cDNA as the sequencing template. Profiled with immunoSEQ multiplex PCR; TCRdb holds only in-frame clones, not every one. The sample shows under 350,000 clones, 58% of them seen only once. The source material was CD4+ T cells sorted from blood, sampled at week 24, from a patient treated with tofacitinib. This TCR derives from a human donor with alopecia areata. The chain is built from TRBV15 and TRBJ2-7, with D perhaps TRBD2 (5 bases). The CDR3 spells CATSRDLGGHQYF. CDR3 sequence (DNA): TGTGCCACCAGCAGAGATCTAGGCGGGCATCAGTACTTC.